The next 13 T cell receptor beta chains were all read from a single sample in a study of T cells in Graves' hyperthyroidism and ophthalmopathy. Amplification of TCR beta CDR3 regions used RNA as the template. First-round RT-PCR targeting the TCR CDR3 was performed with the HTBI primer set. TCRdb analysed the multiplex PCR reads with MiXCR anew, one entry per CDR3 protein. This repertoire shows some 560,000 distinct CDR3 sequences, less than 20% found once; its top ten account for around 6.6%. Sequenced input: blood. The receptors here all came from a woman in her twenties or thirties with Graves' hyperthyroidism.

Many counts were recorded for this clonotype. The CDR3 region is CASSLSGTSGFNEQFF. The CDR3 DNA follows: TGTGCCAGCAGCCTCTCCGGGACTAGCGGATTCAATGAGCAGTTCTTC. The chain links TRBV13 to TRBJ2-1; the match to TRBD2 covers 11 bases. Unmatched junction bases numbered 9, after V lost 5 bases and J lost 6 bases. The CDR3 totals 16 residues. From germline, CDR1 is PRHDT and CDR2 FYEKMQ (reference sequence).

The J gene is TRBJ2-2, the V gene TRBV4-2; TRBD1 aligns across 7 bases. Germline CDR1 is LGHNA and CDR2 is YNFKEQ. V was clipped by 1 base and J by 3 bases; unmatched bases: 8. This CDR3 is built from 17 residues. CDR3 in DNA: TGTGCCAGCAGCCAAGTGGATGAGGGGGCGCACACCGGGGAGCTGTTTTTT. The encoded protein is CASSQVDEGAHTGELFF.

This clonotype was observed many times. The chain carries TRBV20-1 and TRBJ1-5; D is ambiguous. CDR1 is DFQATT and CDR2 is SNEGSKA in the germline V gene (reference sequence). This CDR3 region has 16 residues. The V and J ends lost 0 bases and 0 bases respectively, with 12 bases between them. The CDR3 is CSARDPDGNSNQPQHF. DNA for the CDR3: TGCAGTGCTAGAGATCCGGACGGAAATAGCAATCAGCCCCAGCATTTT.

This clonotype appeared a few times. This chain links TRBV19 with TRBJ1-3, with D uncertain. CDR1 is LNHDA, CDR2 SQIVND, per germline (reference sequence). Trimming cost V 8 bases and J 0 bases, with 8 bases left between them. This CDR3 comprises 13 residues. CDR3 loop: CASSTDSGNTIYF. In nucleotides, the CDR3 is TGTGCCAGTTCAACGGACTCTGGAAACACCATATATTTT. The whole variable domain, filled in from reference TRBV19 and TRBJ1-3, reads DGGITQSPKYLFRKEGQNVTLSCEQNLNHDAMYWYRQDPGQGLRLIYYSQIVNDFQKGDIAEGYSVSREKKESFPLTVTSAQKNPTAFYLCASSTDSGNTIYFGEGSWLTVV.

This clonotype was seen ten or more times. The rearrangement uses TRBV11-1 and TRBJ2-1; D unresolved. The length of the CDR3 is 13 residues. Germline V gene lookup returns CDR1 SGHAT and CDR2 FQDESV (reference sequence). V gave up 2 bases and J gave up 10 bases, with 12 bases separating them. The DNA of the CDR3 is TGTGCCAGCAGCTTAACCCCGGACCTCGAGCAGTTCTTC. Translation: CASSLTPDLEQFF.

The sample holds many counts of this clonotype. The DNA of the CDR3 is TGTGCCAGCAGGGGACATCCAGATACGCAGTATTTT. Its protein product is CASRGHPDTQYF. The chain links TRBV27 to TRBJ2-3; D is possibly TRBD1 (6 bases). The V gene lost 6 bases and the J gene lost 4 bases, with 8 bases spanning the gap. In germline, CDR1 is MNHEY, CDR2 SMNVEV (reference sequence). The CDR3 runs 12 residues.

This clonotype was seen repeatedly, ten times or more. The chain joins TRBV20-1 to TRBJ2-7; 7 bases agree with TRBD1. The CDR3 has 14 residues. The germline V gene encodes CDR1 DFQATT and CDR2 SNEGSKA (reference sequence). The V and J ends lost 0 bases and 3 bases, in that order; junction bases with no gene match: 5. CDR3 amino acids: CSARDRDRYYEQYF. In DNA form, the CDR3 reads TGCAGTGCTAGAGATCGGGACAGATACTACGAGCAGTACTTC.

This clonotype showed up many times. This chain links TRBV7-9 with TRBJ1-2; 10 nucleotides line up with TRBD1. CDR1 is SEHNR and CDR2 is FQNEAQ in the germline V gene (reference sequence). The CDR3 runs 14 residues. With V trimmed by 5 bases and J by 4 bases, 4 bases remained unmatched. This chain's CDR3 is CASSHGQGVYGYTF. The DNA for the CDR3 is TGTGCCAGCAGCCACGGACAGGGGGTCTATGGCTACACCTTC.

This chain links TRBV10-3 with TRBJ1-5; 9 nucleotides match TRBD1. Germline V CDR1 and CDR2: ENHRY, SYGVKD. Trimming cost V 7 bases and J 6 bases; bases outside gene matches: 13. CDR3 length equals 16 residues. As DNA, the CDR3 is TGTGCCATCACCGTCTCCCGACAGGGGGTTTGTCAGCCCCAGCATTTT. Its protein is CAITVSRQGVCQPQHF.

To note about this clonotype: Mismatch with germline at one junction end may stem from a read error. V is TRBV5-1 and J is TRBJ2-3; 8 positions match TRBD2. The germline CDR1 and CDR2 sequences are SGHRS and YFSETQ. CDR3 length: 13 residues. The CDR3 nucleotides are TGCGCCAACAGCATGCGGGAGGCAGATACGCAGTATTTT. This sequence encodes CANSMREADTQYF.

This clonotype was detected ten times or more. The chain combines TRBV12-3 or TRBV12-4 with TRBJ2-1; no clear D. The ends were cut back, 2 bases at V and 0 bases at J, with 8 bases in the middle. The CDR3 length is 15 residues. This CDR3 is CASSLWAVSYNEQFF. CDR3 DNA: TGTGCCAGCAGTTTATGGGCAGTCTCCTACAATGAGCAGTTCTTC.

This clonotype was seen many times. The chain recombines TRBV5-1 with TRBJ1-6; 12 bases align to TRBD1. The CDR3 has 16 residues. The V gene's germline CDR1 is SGHRS and CDR2 YFSETQ. Trimming at V came to 4 bases and at J to 8 bases, leaving 7 bases not matched to a gene. The CDR3 here is CASSILGQGADSPLHF. Here the CDR3 DNA reads TGCGCCAGCAGCATCCTGGGACAGGGGGCGGATTCACCCCTCCACTTT.

This clonotype has ten or more counts. The rearrangement uses TRBV2 and TRBJ2-1; D remains unclear. The CDR3 is made up of 11 amino acids. V gave up 7 bases and J gave up 6 bases, with 7 bases separating them. Germline-derived CDR1 and CDR2 are SNHLY and FYNNEI. The CDR3 region is CASTQVNEQFF. The DNA of the CDR3 is TGTGCCAGCACCCAGGTCAATGAGCAGTTCTTC.